These 28 T cell receptor beta chains were sequenced from one sample in a study of blood T cell repertoires in COVID-19. This table comes from immunoSEQ multiplex PCR, and its TCRdb copy is limited to in-frame clones, with some not included. This table holds around 40,000 clones, 89% found once. Material for sequencing was peripheral blood. The receptors stem from a man aged 50 to 60 with active COVID-19.

The CDR3 protein is CASSPYPGERGSYNEQFF. The DNA of the CDR3 is TGTGCCAGCAGTCCTTATCCGGGGGAGCGGGGCTCCTACAATGAGCAGTTCTTC. This chain uses TRBV27 with TRBJ2-1; TRBD2 agrees at 7 bases. The CDR3 is made up of 18 amino acids. The trim removed 5 bases at V and 0 bases at J, leaving 13 bases unmatched. Per the germline V gene, CDR1 is MNHEY and CDR2 is SMNVEV (reference sequence).

V gene TRBV18 combines with J gene TRBJ2-5, with 7 bases identical to TRBD2. V lost 1 base to trimming and J lost 5 bases; unmatched junction nucleotides: 10. The length of the CDR3 is 16 residues. Germline V gives CDR1 KGHSH, CDR2 LQKENI. The CDR3 bases are TGTGCCAGCTCACCACGGGAGGGAGTGAGTTGGGAGACCCAGTACTTC. It encodes CASSPREGVSWETQYF.

CDR3 in amino acids: CAIARTGLSGANVLTF. CDR3 bases: TGTGCCATCGCCCGGACAGGCCTCTCTGGGGCCAACGTCCTGACTTTC. The chain links TRBV10-3 to TRBJ2-6; 7 bases agree with TRBD1. The germline V gene has CDR1 ENHRY and CDR2 SYGVKD. V gave up 8 bases and J gave up 0 bases; unmatched junction bases: 7. The CDR3 sequence is 16 residues long.

This chain links TRBV19 with TRBJ2-7, with D perhaps TRBD1 (5 bases). Germline V gene sequence: CDR1 LNHDA, CDR2 SQIVND (reference sequence). This CDR3 has 15 amino acids. Trimming shortened V by 1 base and J by 3 bases, and 13 bases separated the two germline ends. CDR3 sequence (DNA): TGTGCCAGTAGTATAGGTCAGGGCCCTCTCTACGAGCAGTACTTC. Its protein is CASSIGQGPLYEQYF.

This chain links TRBV9 with TRBJ2-7; 9 bases match TRBD2. The CDR3 consists of 14 residues. Germline V gene data show CDR1 as SGDLS and CDR2 as YYNGEE. V shed 3 bases and J 6 bases; nucleotides not matched to a gene: 7. The chain's CDR3 is CASSAAGGGGEQYF. CDR3 DNA: TGTGCCAGCAGCGCCGCGGGAGGGGGCGGCGAGCAGTACTTC.

The chain has TRBV28 and TRBJ2-7; 11 positions agree with TRBD2. V shed 6 bases, J shed 5 bases, and the junction held 9 bases outside the gene matches. This CDR3 contains 15 residues. Germline assignment: CDR1 MDHEN and CDR2 SYDVKM. The CDR3 coding sequence is TGTGCCAGCAGACTCACTAGCGGGAGAGAACACGAGCAGTACTTC. Protein product: CASRLTSGREHEQYF.

The chain is built from TRBV19 and TRBJ2-4; D is possibly TRBD1 (5 bases). The CDR3 is 14 residues long. Deletions cut 1 base from V and 7 bases from J, with 11 bases between. CDR1 is LNHDA, CDR2 SQIVND, per germline (reference sequence). This chain's CDR3 is CASSIALTVNIQYF. The CDR3 DNA is TGTGCCAGTAGTATAGCGTTGACAGTTAACATTCAGTACTTC. The variable domain in full, completed from reference TRBV19 and TRBJ2-4, reads DGGITQSPKYLFRKEGQNVTLSCEQNLNHDAMYWYRQDPGQGLRLIYYSQIVNDFQKGDIAEGYSVSREKKESFPLTVTSAQKNPTAFYLCASSIALTVNIQYFGAGTRLSVL.

J is TRBJ2-3 and V is TRBV9; D is undetermined. Germline lookup yields CDR1 SGDLS and CDR2 YYNGEE. CDR3 size: 14 residues. Trimming took 4 bases from V and 8 from J, leaving 17 bases between them. CDR3: CASSPPGLFGTQYF. Here the CDR3 DNA reads TGTGCCAGCAGCCCCCCCGGTCTCTTTGGTACGCAGTATTTT. The full variable domain, completed using reference TRBV9 and TRBJ2-3, is DSGVTQTPKHLITATGQRVTLRCSPRSGDLSVYWYQQSLDQGLQFLIQYYNGEERAKGNILERFSAQQFPDLHSELNLSSLELGDSALYFCASSPPGLFGTQYFGPGTRLTVL.

This clone has only one observation. The chain uses TRBV18 and TRBJ2-5, with D unclear. V was clipped by 2 bases and J by 1 base, with 8 bases between them. CDR1 and CDR2 from the germline V gene are KGHSH and LQKENI. CDR3 length equals 14 residues. CDR3 sequence: CASSPIQAQETQYF. DNA for the CDR3: TGTGCCAGCTCACCAATCCAGGCCCAAGAGACCCAGTACTTC.

The V gene is TRBV5-4, the J gene TRBJ1-2; 7 bases align to TRBD1. Per germline, CDR1 SGHNT and CDR2 YYREEE (reference sequence). Trimming cost V 4 bases and J 7 bases; bases outside gene matches: 16. The CDR3 consists of 16 residues. For the CDR3, the DNA is TGTGCCAGCAGCGTTGACAGGGAGAAAAGTGGTCGTGGCTACACCTTC. This translates into CASSVDREKSGRGYTF.

In its sample, this clone was seen a few times. This chain uses TRBV6-5 with TRBJ2-7, with a tentative D call TRBD2 (6 bases). This CDR3 contains 13 residues. Per the germline V gene, CDR1 is MNHEY and CDR2 is SVGAGI. V lost 11 bases, J lost 2 bases, and 16 bases lay in between. CDR3 protein: CAGGAGTAYEQYF. Here the CDR3 DNA reads TGTGCCGGAGGGGCAGGGACGGCCTACGAGCAGTACTTC.

The chain combines TRBV11-2 with TRBJ2-1; 14 bases fit TRBD2. The CDR3 runs 16 residues. V was pared by 7 bases and J by 12 bases, with 14 bases of the junction left unmatched. The germline CDR1 and CDR2 sequences are SGHAT and FQNNGV. In DNA, the CDR3 is TGTGCCAGCACCCCCTCCGGGACTAGCGGGAGTATCCGGCAGTTCTTC. Its translation is CASTPSGTSGSIRQFF.

This clone has only one observation. The V gene is TRBV27, the J gene TRBJ2-7; D gene ambiguous. Germline CDR1 MNHEY, CDR2 SMNVEV (reference sequence). The CDR3 covers 13 residues. With 3 bases removed from V and 2 bases from J, the gap between germline ends came to 8 bases. The CDR3 is CASSLSGAYEQYF. The CDR3 DNA sequence: TGTGCCAGCAGTTTGTCTGGAGCCTACGAGCAGTACTTC.

This clone came up a few times. V and J are TRBV20-1 and TRBJ1-5; D remains ambiguous. In germline, CDR1 is DFQATT, CDR2 SNEGSKA (reference sequence). The V end was cut by 3 bases, the J end by 3 bases, with 15 bases between. The CDR3 is 15 amino acids. This chain's CDR3 is CSASHRAAINQPQHF. DNA of the CDR3: TGCAGTGCTAGTCATCGCGCCGCCATCAATCAGCCCCAGCATTTT.

This sequence joins TRBV6-2 or TRBV6-3 and TRBJ2-1; the D gene is possibly TRBD1 (5 bases). The germline CDR1 and CDR2 sequences are MNHEY and SVGEGT. V was trimmed by 5 bases and J by 4 bases, leaving 12 bases between them. The CDR3 has 14 residues. The CDR3: CASSIQAEYNEQFF. DNA for the CDR3: TGTGCCAGCAGTATACAGGCTGAATACAATGAGCAGTTCTTC.

J is TRBJ2-7 and V is TRBV9; TRBD2 might be the D (5 bases). Trimming left V 5 bases short and J 5 bases short, with 17 bases between. In germline, CDR1 is SGDLS, CDR2 YYNGEE. This CDR3 region has 14 residues. CDR3 sequence: CASSSGVEVDEQYF. DNA for the CDR3: TGTGCCAGCAGTTCCGGGGTAGAAGTGGACGAGCAGTACTTC.

This chain links TRBV11-2 with TRBJ1-1; unclear D gene. This CDR3 is built from 14 residues. Per the germline V gene, CDR1 is SGHAT and CDR2 is FQNNGV. V was clipped by 0 bases and J by 7 bases, with 12 bases between them. CDR3 sequence: CASSLDLMAVEAFF. Written as DNA, the CDR3 is TGTGCCAGCAGCTTAGATCTTATGGCGGTTGAAGCTTTCTTT.

The V gene is TRBV9, the J gene TRBJ1-1; tentative D call: TRBD1 (5 bases). Germline-derived CDR1 and CDR2 are SGDLS and YYNGEE. Trimming removed 0 bases at V and 1 base at J, with 13 bases between. This CDR3 comprises 16 residues. CDR3 protein: CASSVEPGLGNTEAFF. The CDR3 coding sequence is TGTGCCAGCAGCGTAGAACCAGGGCTTGGGAACACTGAAGCTTTCTTT. The whole variable domain, filled in from reference TRBV9 and TRBJ1-1, reads DSGVTQTPKHLITATGQRVTLRCSPRSGDLSVYWYQQSLDQGLQFLIQYYNGEERAKGNILERFSAQQFPDLHSELNLSSLELGDSALYFCASSVEPGLGNTEAFFGQGTRLTVV.

This clone was observed once. The V and J genes are TRBV5-4 and TRBJ2-2; 7 bases are a match to TRBD1. The CDR3 extends over 17 amino acids. Germline V lookup: CDR1 SGHNT, CDR2 YYREEE (reference sequence). With V trimmed by 3 bases and J by 4 bases, 12 bases remained unmatched. The CDR3 sequence is CASSSSKAGTATGELFF. DNA for the CDR3: TGTGCCAGCAGCTCCTCAAAGGCCGGGACAGCCACCGGGGAGCTGTTTTTT.

This chain connects TRBV11-2 to TRBJ2-7; TRBD2 matches 10 bases. V shed 5 bases and J 3 bases; nucleotides not matched to a gene: 4. The CDR3 is made up of 14 amino acids. Per germline, CDR1 SGHAT and CDR2 FQNNGV. For the CDR3, the DNA is TGTGCCAGCAGCCCCTTAGCGGGAGGCTACGAGCAGTACTTC. Translating it yields CASSPLAGGYEQYF. Together with reference TRBV11-2 and TRBJ2-7, the CDR3 gives the full variable domain: EAGVAQSPRYKIIEKRQSVAFWCNPISGHATLYWYQQILGQGPKLLIQFQNNGVVDDSQLPKDRFSAERLKGVDSTLKIQPAKLEDSAVYLCASSPLAGGYEQYFGPGTRLTVT.

This clone was recorded once. V usage is TRBV6-5 and J usage is TRBJ2-7; D unclear. Germline V gives CDR1 MNHEY, CDR2 SVGAGI. V lost 0 bases and J lost 3, with 6 bases in between. This CDR3 is built from 13 residues. The CDR3 region is CASSYSNSYEQYF. The CDR3 nucleotides read TGTGCCAGCAGTTACTCTAACAGCTACGAGCAGTACTTC.

The J gene is TRBJ2-7, the V gene TRBV27; D may be TRBD2 (6 bases). The V and J ends lost 6 bases and 2 bases respectively, with 23 bases between them. The germline V gene encodes CDR1 MNHEY and CDR2 SMNVEV (reference sequence). The CDR3 length is 17 residues. CDR3 protein: CASSPLPREDIPYEQYF. The CDR3 bases are TGTGCCAGCAGCCCCCTTCCCAGGGAGGATATACCCTACGAGCAGTACTTC.

This clone was seen just once. The chain carries TRBV2 and TRBJ2-1; D is perhaps TRBD1 (6 bases). The germline gives CDR1 SNHLY, CDR2 FYNNEI. Trimming removed 7 bases at V and 9 bases at J, with 16 bases between. This CDR3 has 13 residues. CDR3 sequence (DNA): TGTGCCAGCACCGCCGACAGGAATCTTGAGCAGTTCTTC. Translation: CASTADRNLEQFF.

This clone was counted a few times. The rearrangement links TRBV24-1 to TRBJ2-2, with D hard to call. The CDR3 spans 13 residues. The germline V gene encodes CDR1 KGHDR and CDR2 SFDVKD. V lost 2 bases and J 3 bases, leaving 3 bases between the germline ends. The CDR3 loop reads CATSDYYTGELFF. The CDR3 DNA reads TGTGCCACCAGTGATTACTACACCGGGGAGCTGTTTTTT.

The chain recombines TRBV7-3 with TRBJ2-2, with D possibly being TRBD2 (5 bases). CDR1 is SGHTA and CDR2 is FQGTGA in the germline V gene. The CDR3 totals 16 residues. Trimming removed 2 bases from V and 1 base from J, with 11 bases in between. Written as DNA, the CDR3 is TGTGCCAGCAGCTTACTCGGCGGGCAGAACACCGGGGAGCTGTTTTTT. Residues: CASSLLGGQNTGELFF. Using reference TRBV7-3 and TRBJ2-2 for the parts outside the CDR3, the full variable domain is GAGVSQTPSNKVTEKGKYVELRCDPISGHTALYWYRQSLGQGPEFLIYFQGTGAADDSGLPNDRFFAVRPEGSVSTLKIQRTERGDSAVYLCASSLLGGQNTGELFFGEGSRLTVL.

As DNA, the CDR3 is TGTGCCAGCAGTTGGGGGACAGCCGGTGGGGGCTACACCTTC. It encodes CASSWGTAGGGYTF. The rearrangement links TRBV27 to TRBJ1-2; 7 nucleotides line up with TRBD1. Germline V lookup: CDR1 MNHEY, CDR2 SMNVEV (reference sequence). The V and J ends lost 4 bases and 8 bases, in that order; junction bases with no gene match: 10. This CDR3 is 14 amino acids long.

As for this clone: The junction differs from germline at one of its ends, possibly a read error. V gene TRBV19 combines with J gene TRBJ1-1, with 7 bases aligning to TRBD1. Per germline, CDR1 LNHDA and CDR2 SQIVND (reference sequence). The CDR3 is 14 residues long. In nucleotides, the CDR3 is TGTGCCAGTAGTCGACAGGGAGTGAACACTGGAGCTTTCTTT. Translated, it gives CASSRQGVNTGAFF.

The table lists this clone with a count of one. The chain employs TRBV27 and TRBJ2-1, with TRBD2 identical over 10 bases. Trimming took 5 bases from V and 8 from J; bases not matched to a gene: 15. CDR1 is MNHEY, CDR2 SMNVEV, per germline (reference sequence). The CDR3 is 17 amino acids. Here the CDR3 DNA reads TGTGCCAGCAGTAAATCCCAACTAGCGGGAATTCGGGATGAGCAGTTCTTC. It specifies CASSKSQLAGIRDEQFF.